In its sample, the clone carrying this T cell receptor beta chain ranks as medium-sized (0.01 to 0.1%). Its antigen is currently unknown. TCRdb ran MiXCR on the 5' RACE reads and lists one entry per CDR3 protein. The sample carries thousands of distinct CDR3 sequences, roughly a sixth recorded once. In germline, CDR1 is PRHDT, CDR2 FYEKMQ (reference sequence). The CDR3 is 11 amino acids. Findings and limits, study-wide: Tumor memory CD4+ T cell TCR gene usage clustered with blood and lymph node memory CD4+ cells and lymph node naive CD4+ cells. Greatest tumor Treg TCR overlap was with tumor naive CD4+ cells.

This TCR was sampled from a female donor with breast cancer. This chain connects TRBV13 to TRBJ1-1; D might be TRBD1 (5 bases). The material sequenced was memory CD4+ T cells sorted from blood. The subset was: memory CD4+ T cells, CD4+CD45RO+CD25-. The CDR3 is CATQGSTEAFF. The DNA of the CDR3 is TGTGCAACGCAGGGAAGCACTGAAGCTTTCTTT.